These 23 T cell receptor beta chains originate from one sample sequenced in a study of blood T cells in healthy people across ages. Next came a second PCR, run for roughly 6 to 11 cycles, which used a sample-barcoded 5' primer along with a J-beta primer mix. TCRdb redid the calling of the 5' RACE reads with MiXCR, one entry per CDR3 protein. In the table there are about 1.1 million distinct CDR3 sequences, 35% to 45% of which are singletons. The source material was blood. These receptors were obtained from a man younger than 35 in good health.

This clonotype was detected a few times. The chain couples TRBV2 to TRBJ1-1, with D tentatively TRBD1 (5 bases). Trimming removed 9 bases from V and 6 bases from J, with 11 bases in between. CDR1 SNHLY and CDR2 FYNNEI come from the germline V gene. The CDR3 has 11 residues. This CDR3 reads CAREGASEAFF. The DNA for the CDR3 is TGTGCCAGGGAAGGGGCCTCTGAAGCTTTCTTT.

As regards this clonotype: A read error may produce the germline difference seen at one junction end. The chain combines TRBV7-9 with TRBJ2-1; TRBD2 matches 7 bases. Germline values: CDR1 SEHNR, CDR2 FQNEAQ (reference sequence). The CDR3 has 16 residues. The CDR3 DNA sequence: TGTGTCAGCAGCTTAACTAGCGCCGGTCCGTACAATGAGCAGTTCTTC. It is translated as CVSSLTSAGPYNEQFF.

This clonotype was counted a few times. The chain links TRBV2 to TRBJ1-6; no reliable D call. V gave up 4 bases and J gave up 9 bases, with 13 bases separating them. Germline assignment: CDR1 SNHLY and CDR2 FYNNEI. There are 14 residues in the CDR3. The CDR3 DNA reads TGTGCCAGCAGTGTGGAGGGCTATGGTTCACCCCTCCACTTT. Its translation is CASSVEGYGSPLHF.

This clonotype was recorded a few times. V usage is TRBV20-1 and J usage is TRBJ2-7; TRBD1 agrees at 9 bases. The CDR3 sequence is 16 residues long. The trim removed 2 bases at V and 0 bases at J, leaving 8 bases unmatched. CDR1 is DFQATT and CDR2 is SNEGSKA in the germline V gene (reference sequence). The CDR3 DNA reads TGCAGTGCTAGAATCCAGACAGGGGGTTTCTCCTACGAGCAGTACTTC. It codes for CSARIQTGGFSYEQYF.

The V and J genes are TRBV12-3 or TRBV12-4 and TRBJ2-1; the match to TRBD2 covers 10 bases. Matching the DNA end better, TRBJ2-7 makes the J call doubtful. The CDR3 covers 17 residues. In nucleotides, the CDR3 is TGTGCCAGCAGTCCAGACCCTAGCGGGGGTGGTTACAATGAGCAGTACTTC. Translated, it gives CASSPDPSGGGYNEQYF.

This chain uses TRBV7-2 with TRBJ1-2, with D hard to call. Germline CDR1 is SGHTA and CDR2 is FQGNSA. CDR3 length equals 13 residues. Trimming shortened V by 5 bases and J by 6 bases, and 13 bases separated the two germline ends. CDR3 in DNA: TGTGCCAGCAGCCCAAGGGAGCGTAATGGCTACACCTTC. Amino acid sequence: CASSPRERNGYTF. Variable domain in full (rest from reference TRBV7-2 and TRBJ1-2): GAGVSQSPSNKVTEKGKDVELRCDPISGHTALYWYRQSLGQGLEFLIYFQGNSAPDKSGLPSDRFSAERTGGSVSTLTIQRTQQEDSAVYLCASSPRERNGYTFGSGTRLTVV.

There are a few counts of this clonotype. The chain carries TRBV5-5 and TRBJ1-1; 7 bases match TRBD1. The CDR3 runs 15 residues. Germline CDR1 is SGHKS and CDR2 is YYEKEE (reference sequence). The V segment lost 0 bases and the J segment 6 bases; nucleotides outside the gene matches: 8. CDR3 residues: CASSLGQGGLSEAFF. CDR3 in DNA: TGTGCCAGCAGCTTGGGGCAAGGGGGCCTTTCTGAAGCTTTCTTT.

V is TRBV5-6 and J is TRBJ2-2; D is possibly TRBD1 (6 bases). In germline, CDR1 is SGHDT, CDR2 YYEEEE. The CDR3 contains 14 residues. Between the trimmed V and J ends, which lost 1 base and 7 bases, there was a span of 11 bases. The CDR3 nucleotides are TGTGCCAGCAGCTTGTCAGGGGCGATCGGGGAGCTGTTTTTT. Amino acids: CASSLSGAIGELFF.

There are a few counts of this clonotype. The rearrangement joins TRBV18 to TRBJ2-7; possibly TRBD1 for D (5 bases). CDR3 length: 14 residues. Trimming removed 3 bases at V and 3 bases at J, with 12 bases between. Germline V gene data show CDR1 as KGHSH and CDR2 as LQKENI. DNA of the CDR3: TGTGCCAGCTCACCGAAGGACAAATACTACGAGCAGTACTTC. This gives the protein CASSPKDKYYEQYF.

This clonotype has only a few counts. This chain joins TRBV28 and TRBJ2-3; 8 positions match TRBD2. V trimming: 5 bases; J trimming: 2 bases; junction bases outside the gene matches: 6. From germline, CDR1 is MDHEN and CDR2 SYDVKM. The CDR3 sequence is 15 residues long. Here the CDR3 reads CASSSGGRNTDTQYF. CDR3 coding DNA: TGTGCCAGCAGTAGCGGGGGTCGCAACACAGATACGCAGTATTTT.

This chain links TRBV24-1 with TRBJ2-3, with no clear D. Germline V gene lookup returns CDR1 KGHDR and CDR2 SFDVKD. Trimming removed 0 bases at V and 3 bases at J, with 12 bases between. The CDR3 is made up of 16 amino acids. CDR3 residues: CATSDLKPGFTDTQYF. The CDR3, as DNA: TGTGCCACCAGTGATTTGAAACCCGGATTTACAGATACGCAGTATTTT.

The chain is built from TRBV6-2 or TRBV6-3 and TRBJ1-5; D not certain. Germline values: CDR1 MNHEY, CDR2 SVGEGT. V was shortened by 5 bases and J by 0 bases, with 8 bases between the two germline ends. This CDR3 spans 14 amino acids. In DNA form, the CDR3 reads TGTGCCAGCAGTGACGCTAATAGCAATCAGCCCCAGCATTTT. This gives the protein CASSDANSNQPQHF.

This chain joins TRBV10-3 and TRBJ1-1, with 7 bases lining up with TRBD1. The CDR3 is 13 amino acids. The germline gives CDR1 ENHRY, CDR2 SYGVKD. V shed 8 bases, J shed 1 base, and the junction held 4 bases outside the gene matches. The CDR3 nucleotides are TGTGCCATCGCGGGACAGCCGAACACTGAAGCTTTCTTT. Translation: CAIAGQPNTEAFF.

This clonotype was observed at least ten times. The rearrangement joins TRBV11-2 to TRBJ2-3; 7 bases match TRBD1. The length of the CDR3 is 17 residues. Trimming removed 0 bases from V and 5 bases from J; junction bases left unmatched: 11. Per germline, CDR1 SGHAT and CDR2 FQNNGV. The CDR3 coding sequence is TGTGCCAGCAGCTTAGAACGGGGAAGGGGGCAGAAAGATACGCAGTATTTT. Translated, it gives CASSLERGRGQKDTQYF.

V and J are TRBV6-2 or TRBV6-3 and TRBJ2-1; 8 bases match TRBD1. Trimming cost V 2 bases and J 2 bases; bases outside gene matches: 11. This CDR3 is built from 18 residues. Germline lookup yields CDR1 MNHEY and CDR2 SVGEGT. The DNA for the CDR3 is TGTGCCAGCAGTTACCCTGACAGGGGCGCCTTAACCTACAATGAGCAGTTCTTC. Protein product: CASSYPDRGALTYNEQFF.

This clonotype was recorded a few times. The V gene is TRBV29-1, the J gene TRBJ2-5; D remains ambiguous. Germline CDR1 reads SQVTM; CDR2 reads ANQGSEA. CDR3 length equals 13 residues. V lost 5 bases to trimming and J lost 2 bases, with 12 bases between them. The CDR3 region has the DNA TGCAGCGTTACCACATGGGGACAAGAGACCCAGTACTTC. Translation: CSVTTWGQETQYF.

This clonotype was detected only a few times. The gene calls are TRBV7-2 and TRBJ2-3, with D unresolved. Deletions cut 10 bases from V and 4 bases from J, with 15 bases between. Germline loops: CDR1 SGHTA, CDR2 FQGNSA. The CDR3 runs 13 residues. In DNA, the CDR3 is TGTGCCACTGAAAGGTCTCCCTCAGATACGCAGTATTTT. It is translated as CATERSPSDTQYF.

About this clonotype: At one boundary the junction diverges from the germline segment, which might be a read error. This chain links TRBV6-5 with TRBJ2-4; no reliable D call. TRBJ2-5 explains the end of the DNA better; the J call may be wrong. This CDR3 has 12 amino acids. The germline V gene encodes CDR1 MNHEY and CDR2 SVGAGI. The CDR3: CASGYSLETQYF. CDR3 bases: TGTGCCAGCGGTTACAGCCTAGAGACCCAGTACTTC.

Note on this clonotype: One end of the junction is discordant with germline, which a read error may explain. The chain employs TRBV7-2 and TRBJ2-1, with TRBD2 identical over 7 bases. CDR3 length equals 16 residues. CDR1 SGHTA and CDR2 FQGNSA come from the germline V gene. CDR3 bases: TGTGCCTGCAGCGTCCGACTAGCCGACTACCTCAATGAGCAGTTCTTC. Translation: CACSVRLADYLNEQFF.

With regard to this clonotype: A far larger clone is one base from this, pointing to a likely read error. The chain couples TRBV9 to TRBJ2-1; 10 bases fit TRBD2. In germline, CDR1 is SGDLS, CDR2 YYNGEE. V gave up 2 bases and J gave up 2 bases; unmatched junction bases: 1. The CDR3 is made up of 15 amino acids. In nucleotides, the CDR3 is TGTGCCAGCAGCGTTAGCGGGAGGACCTACAATGAGCAGTTCTTC. Translated: CASSVSGRTYNEQFF.

This clonotype was seen only a few times. The gene calls are TRBV20-1 and TRBJ1-3, with 10 bases matching TRBD1. J gave up 2 bases and V 5 bases, and 3 bases lay outside the gene matches. This CDR3 has 14 residues. In germline, CDR1 is DFQATT, CDR2 SNEGSKA (reference sequence). In DNA, the CDR3 is TGCAGTGCTGGCGACAGGGGGCCTGGAAACACCATATATTTT. Its protein is CSAGDRGPGNTIYF.

This clonotype was detected many times. The rearrangement joins TRBV7-3 to TRBJ2-1, with a weak D call TRBD2 (6 bases). Looked up from germline, CDR1 is SGHTA and CDR2 is FQGTGA. V was cut by 1 base and J by 0 bases, with 10 bases left in between. The CDR3 covers 16 residues. DNA for the CDR3: TGTGCCAGCAGCTTAAATCCCGGGAGCTCCTACAATGAGCAGTTCTTC. Translated: CASSLNPGSSYNEQFF.

Only a few counts were recorded for this clonotype. This chain links TRBV7-2 with TRBJ2-7; 10 nucleotides agree with TRBD1. Germline-derived CDR1 and CDR2 are SGHTA and FQGNSA. V shed 0 bases and J 6 bases; nucleotides not matched to a gene: 8. The CDR3 totals 16 residues. The chain's CDR3 is CASSLAPGQGRVEQYF. The CDR3 bases are TGTGCCAGCAGCTTAGCTCCGGGACAGGGGCGCGTCGAGCAGTACTTC.